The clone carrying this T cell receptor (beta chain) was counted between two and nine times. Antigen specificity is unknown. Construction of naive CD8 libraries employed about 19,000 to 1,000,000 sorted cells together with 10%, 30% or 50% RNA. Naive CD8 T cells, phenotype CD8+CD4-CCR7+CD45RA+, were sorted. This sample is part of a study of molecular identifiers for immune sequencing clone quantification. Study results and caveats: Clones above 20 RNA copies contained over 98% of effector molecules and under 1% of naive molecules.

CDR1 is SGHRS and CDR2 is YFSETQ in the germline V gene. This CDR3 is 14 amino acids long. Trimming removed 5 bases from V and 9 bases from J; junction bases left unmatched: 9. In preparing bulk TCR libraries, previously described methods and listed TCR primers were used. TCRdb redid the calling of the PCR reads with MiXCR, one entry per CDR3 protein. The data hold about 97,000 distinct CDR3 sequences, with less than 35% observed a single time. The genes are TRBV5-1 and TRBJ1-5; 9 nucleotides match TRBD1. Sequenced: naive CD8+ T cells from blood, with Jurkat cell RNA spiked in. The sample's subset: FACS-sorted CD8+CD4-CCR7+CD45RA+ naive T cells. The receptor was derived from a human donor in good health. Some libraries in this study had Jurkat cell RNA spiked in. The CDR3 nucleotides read TGCGCCAGCAGGGGTACAGGGGGCGGAACGCCCCAGCATTTT. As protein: CASRGTGGGTPQHF.